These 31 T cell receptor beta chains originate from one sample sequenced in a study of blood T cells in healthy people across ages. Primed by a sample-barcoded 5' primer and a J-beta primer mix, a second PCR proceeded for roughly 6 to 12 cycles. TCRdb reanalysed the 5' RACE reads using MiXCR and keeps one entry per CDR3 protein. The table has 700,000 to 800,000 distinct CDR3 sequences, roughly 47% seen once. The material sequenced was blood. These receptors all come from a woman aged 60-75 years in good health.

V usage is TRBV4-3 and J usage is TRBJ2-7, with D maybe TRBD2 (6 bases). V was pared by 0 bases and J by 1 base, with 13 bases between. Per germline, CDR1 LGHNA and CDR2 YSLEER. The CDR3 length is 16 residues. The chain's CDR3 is CASSQDMHRGSYEQYF. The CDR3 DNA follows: TGCGCCAGCAGCCAAGACATGCATCGGGGGTCCTACGAGCAGTACTTC.

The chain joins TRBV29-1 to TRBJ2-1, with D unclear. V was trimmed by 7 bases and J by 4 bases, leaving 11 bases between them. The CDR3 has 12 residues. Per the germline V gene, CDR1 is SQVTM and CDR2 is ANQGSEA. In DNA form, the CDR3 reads TGCAGCGCCCGGCCGGATTACAATGAGCAGTTCTTC. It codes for CSARPDYNEQFF.

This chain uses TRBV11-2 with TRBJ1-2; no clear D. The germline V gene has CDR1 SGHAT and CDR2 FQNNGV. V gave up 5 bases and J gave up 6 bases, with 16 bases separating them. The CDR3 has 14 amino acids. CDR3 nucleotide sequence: TGTGCCAGCAGCCAACCTGGGTCCGGGAATGGCTACACCTTC. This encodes CASSQPGSGNGYTF.

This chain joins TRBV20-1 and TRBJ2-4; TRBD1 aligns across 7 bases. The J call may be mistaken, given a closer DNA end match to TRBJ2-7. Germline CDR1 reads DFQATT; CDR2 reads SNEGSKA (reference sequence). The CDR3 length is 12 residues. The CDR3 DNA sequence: TGCAGTGCTGGGGACAGAAACTACGAGCAGTACTTC. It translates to CSAGDRNYEQYF.

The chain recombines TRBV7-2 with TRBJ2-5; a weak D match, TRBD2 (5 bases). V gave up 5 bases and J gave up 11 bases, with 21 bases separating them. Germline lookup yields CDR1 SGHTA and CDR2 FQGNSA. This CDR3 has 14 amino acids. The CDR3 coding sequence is TGTGCCAGCAGCAGCTCTAGCTCCTACAATGAGCAGTACTTC. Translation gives CASSSSSSYNEQYF.

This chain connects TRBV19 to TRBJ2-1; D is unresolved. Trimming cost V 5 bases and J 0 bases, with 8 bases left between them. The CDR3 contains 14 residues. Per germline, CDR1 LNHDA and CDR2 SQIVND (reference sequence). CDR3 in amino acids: CASSPLISYNEQFF. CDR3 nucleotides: TGTGCCAGTAGTCCTTTAATCTCCTACAATGAGCAGTTCTTC. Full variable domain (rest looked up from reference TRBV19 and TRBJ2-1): DGGITQSPKYLFRKEGQNVTLSCEQNLNHDAMYWYRQDPGQGLRLIYYSQIVNDFQKGDIAEGYSVSREKKESFPLTVTSAQKNPTAFYLCASSPLISYNEQFFGPGTRLTVL.

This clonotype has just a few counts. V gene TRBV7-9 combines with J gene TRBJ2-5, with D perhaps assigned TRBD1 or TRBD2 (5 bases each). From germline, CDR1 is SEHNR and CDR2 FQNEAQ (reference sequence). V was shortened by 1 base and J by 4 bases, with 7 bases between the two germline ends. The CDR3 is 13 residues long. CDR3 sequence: CASSLVGTETQYF. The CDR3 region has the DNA TGTGCCAGCAGCTTAGTGGGGACAGAGACCCAGTACTTC.

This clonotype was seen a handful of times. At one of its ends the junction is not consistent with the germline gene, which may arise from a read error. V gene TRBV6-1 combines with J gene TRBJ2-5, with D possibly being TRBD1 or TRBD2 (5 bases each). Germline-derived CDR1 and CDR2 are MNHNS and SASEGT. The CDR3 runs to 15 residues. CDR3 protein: CASREVGTGRETQYF. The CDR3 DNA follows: TGTGCCAGCAGAGAAGTCGGGACCGGCAGGGAGACCCAGTACTTC.

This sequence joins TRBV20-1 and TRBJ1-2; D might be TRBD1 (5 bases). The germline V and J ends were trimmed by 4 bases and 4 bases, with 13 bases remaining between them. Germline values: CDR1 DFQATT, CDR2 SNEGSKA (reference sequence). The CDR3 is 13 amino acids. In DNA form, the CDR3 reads TGCAGTGCTAACCCGACAGTGGGCTATGGCTACACCTTC. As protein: CSANPTVGYGYTF.

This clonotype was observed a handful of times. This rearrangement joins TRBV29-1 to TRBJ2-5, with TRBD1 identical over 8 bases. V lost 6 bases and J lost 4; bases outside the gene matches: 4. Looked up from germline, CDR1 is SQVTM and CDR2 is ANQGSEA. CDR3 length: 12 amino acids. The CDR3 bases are TGCAGCGTCGACAGGGGCGGAGAGACCCAGTACTTC. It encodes CSVDRGGETQYF.

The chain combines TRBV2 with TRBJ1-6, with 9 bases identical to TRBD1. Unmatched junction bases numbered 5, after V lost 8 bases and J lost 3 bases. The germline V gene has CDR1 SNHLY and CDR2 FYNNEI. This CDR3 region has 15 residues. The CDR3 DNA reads TGTGCCAGCGCACAGGGGGCGAACTATAATTCACCCCTCCACTTT. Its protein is CASAQGANYNSPLHF.

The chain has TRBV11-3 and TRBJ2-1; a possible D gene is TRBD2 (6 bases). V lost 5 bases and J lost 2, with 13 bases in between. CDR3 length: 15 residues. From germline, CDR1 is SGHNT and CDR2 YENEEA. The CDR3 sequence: CASSLLGGPYNEQFF. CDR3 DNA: TGTGCCAGCAGCCTCCTGGGAGGTCCCTACAATGAGCAGTTCTTC.

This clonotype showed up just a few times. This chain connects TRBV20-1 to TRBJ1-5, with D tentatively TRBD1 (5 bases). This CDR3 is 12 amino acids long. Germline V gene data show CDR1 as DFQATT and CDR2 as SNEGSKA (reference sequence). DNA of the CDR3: TGCAGCGCCCTATGGGGCGATCAGCCCCAGCATTTT. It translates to CSALWGDQPQHF.

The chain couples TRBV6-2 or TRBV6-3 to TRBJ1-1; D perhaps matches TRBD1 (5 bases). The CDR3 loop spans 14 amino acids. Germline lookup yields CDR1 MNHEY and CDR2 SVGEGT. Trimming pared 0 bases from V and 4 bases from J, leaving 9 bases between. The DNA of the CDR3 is TGTGCCAGCAGTTACTCCCCGACAGTCACTGAAGCTTTCTTT. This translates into CASSYSPTVTEAFF.

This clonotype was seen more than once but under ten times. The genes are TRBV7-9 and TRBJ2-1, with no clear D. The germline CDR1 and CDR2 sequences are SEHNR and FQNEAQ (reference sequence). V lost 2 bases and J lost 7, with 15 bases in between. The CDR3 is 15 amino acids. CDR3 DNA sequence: TGTGCCAGCAGCTTAAACACTAATACGGGTAATGAGCAGTTCTTC. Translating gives CASSLNTNTGNEQFF.

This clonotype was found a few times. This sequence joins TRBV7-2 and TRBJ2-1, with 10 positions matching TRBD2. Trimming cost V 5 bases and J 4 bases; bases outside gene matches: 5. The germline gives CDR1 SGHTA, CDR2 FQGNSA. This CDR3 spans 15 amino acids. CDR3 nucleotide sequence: TGTGCCAGCAGCAAAGGACTAGCGGATTACAATGAGCAGTTCTTC. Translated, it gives CASSKGLADYNEQFF.

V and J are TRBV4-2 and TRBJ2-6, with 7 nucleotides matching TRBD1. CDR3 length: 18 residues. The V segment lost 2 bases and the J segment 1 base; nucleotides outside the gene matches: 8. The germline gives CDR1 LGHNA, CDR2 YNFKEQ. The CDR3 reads CASSQPGQTISGANVLTF. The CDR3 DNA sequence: TGTGCCAGCAGCCAACCGGGACAGACAATATCTGGGGCCAACGTCCTGACTTTC.

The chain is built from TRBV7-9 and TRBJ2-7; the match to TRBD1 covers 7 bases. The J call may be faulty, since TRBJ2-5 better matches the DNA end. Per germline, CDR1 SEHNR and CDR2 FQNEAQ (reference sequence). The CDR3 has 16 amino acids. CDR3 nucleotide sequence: TGTGCCAGCAGCCCCGTAGTTCAGGGGGTAGGAGAGACCCAGTACTTC. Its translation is CASSPVVQGVGETQYF.

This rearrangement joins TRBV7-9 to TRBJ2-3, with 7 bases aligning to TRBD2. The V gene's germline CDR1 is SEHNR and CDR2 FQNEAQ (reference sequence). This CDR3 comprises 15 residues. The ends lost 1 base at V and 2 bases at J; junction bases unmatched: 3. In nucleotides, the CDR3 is TGTGCCAGCAGCTTAGAACTAGCGAACACAGATACGCAGTATTTT. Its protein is CASSLELANTDTQYF.

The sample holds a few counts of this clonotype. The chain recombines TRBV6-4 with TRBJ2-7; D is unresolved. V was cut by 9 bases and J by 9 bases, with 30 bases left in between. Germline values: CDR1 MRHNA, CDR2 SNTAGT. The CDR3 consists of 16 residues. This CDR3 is CARRDSRRFGRGWQYF. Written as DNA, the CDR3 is TGTGCCAGGCGAGATAGTAGGCGTTTCGGGCGTGGATGGCAGTACTTC.

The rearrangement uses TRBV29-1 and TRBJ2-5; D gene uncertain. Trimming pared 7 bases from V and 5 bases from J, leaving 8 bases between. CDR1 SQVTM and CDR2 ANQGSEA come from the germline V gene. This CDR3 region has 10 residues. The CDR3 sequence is CSGGFETQYF. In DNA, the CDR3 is TGCAGCGGGGGTTTTGAGACCCAGTACTTC.

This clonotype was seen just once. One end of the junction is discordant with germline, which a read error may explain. The CDR3 sequence is CAGSLGGGETQYF. The CDR3 region has the DNA TGTGCCGGCAGTCTTGGGGGCGGAGAGACCCAGTACTTC. The V gene is TRBV7-3, the J gene TRBJ2-5; tentatively, D is TRBD1 (6 bases). Germline CDR1 SGHTA, CDR2 FQGTGA. The CDR3 spans 13 residues.

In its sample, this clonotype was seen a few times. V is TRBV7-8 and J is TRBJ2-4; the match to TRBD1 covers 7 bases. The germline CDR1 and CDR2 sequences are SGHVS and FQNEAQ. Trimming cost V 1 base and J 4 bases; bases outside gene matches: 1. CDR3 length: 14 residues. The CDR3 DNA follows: TGTGCCAGCAGCTTAGGGGACAGTAAAAACATTCAGTACTTC. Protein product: CASSLGDSKNIQYF.

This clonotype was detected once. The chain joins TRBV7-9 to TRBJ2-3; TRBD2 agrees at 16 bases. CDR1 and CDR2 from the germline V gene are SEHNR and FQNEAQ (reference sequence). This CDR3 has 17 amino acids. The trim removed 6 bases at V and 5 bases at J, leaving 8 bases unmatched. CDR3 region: CASSPGTSGGAGDTQYF. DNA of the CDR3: TGTGCCAGCAGTCCCGGGACTAGCGGGGGGGCAGGAGATACGCAGTATTTT.

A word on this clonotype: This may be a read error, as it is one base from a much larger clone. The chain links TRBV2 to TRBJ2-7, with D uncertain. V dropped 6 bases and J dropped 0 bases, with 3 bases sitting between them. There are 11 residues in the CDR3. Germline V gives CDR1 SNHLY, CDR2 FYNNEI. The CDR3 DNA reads TGTGCCAGCAGGGTCTCCTACGAGCAGTACTTC. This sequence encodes CASRVSYEQYF.

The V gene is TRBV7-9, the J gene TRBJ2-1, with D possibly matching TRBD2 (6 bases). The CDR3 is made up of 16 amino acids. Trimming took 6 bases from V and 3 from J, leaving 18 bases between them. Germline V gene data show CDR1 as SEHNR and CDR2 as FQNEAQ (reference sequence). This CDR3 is CASRSNRDSRYNEQFF. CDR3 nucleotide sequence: TGTGCCAGCAGATCCAACCGGGACTCCCGCTACAATGAGCAGTTCTTC. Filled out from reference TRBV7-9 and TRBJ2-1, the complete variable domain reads DTGVSQNPRHKITKRGQNVTFRCDPISEHNRLYWYRQTLGQGPEFLTYFQNEAQLEKSRLLSDRFSAERPKGSFSTLEIQRTEQGDSAMYLCASRSNRDSRYNEQFFGPGTRLTVL.

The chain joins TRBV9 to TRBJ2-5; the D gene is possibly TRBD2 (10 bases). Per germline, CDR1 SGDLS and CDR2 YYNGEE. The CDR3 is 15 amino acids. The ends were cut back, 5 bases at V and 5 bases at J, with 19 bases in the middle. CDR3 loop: CASSLSGGTGETQYF. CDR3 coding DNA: TGTGCCAGCAGTCTTAGCGGGGGGACAGGGGAGACCCAGTACTTC.

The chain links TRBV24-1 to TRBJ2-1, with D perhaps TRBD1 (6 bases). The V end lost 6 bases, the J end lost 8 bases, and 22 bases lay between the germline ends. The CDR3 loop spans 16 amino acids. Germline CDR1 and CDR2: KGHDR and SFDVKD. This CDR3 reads CATSQTGTQSYDEQFF. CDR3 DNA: TGTGCCACCAGTCAAACCGGGACACAGTCATACGATGAGCAGTTCTTC.

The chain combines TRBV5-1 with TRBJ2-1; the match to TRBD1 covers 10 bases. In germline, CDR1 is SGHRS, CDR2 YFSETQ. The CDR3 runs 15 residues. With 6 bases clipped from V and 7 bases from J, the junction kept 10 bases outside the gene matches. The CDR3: CASIQRDRGLNEQFF. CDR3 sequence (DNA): TGCGCCAGCATCCAGCGGGACAGGGGACTTAATGAGCAGTTCTTC.

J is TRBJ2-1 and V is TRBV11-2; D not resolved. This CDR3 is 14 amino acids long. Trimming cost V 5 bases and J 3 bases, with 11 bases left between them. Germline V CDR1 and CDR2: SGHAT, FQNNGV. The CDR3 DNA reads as TGTGCCAGCAGCGTCGGTTCTGTCTACAATGAGCAGTTCTTC. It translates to CASSVGSVYNEQFF.

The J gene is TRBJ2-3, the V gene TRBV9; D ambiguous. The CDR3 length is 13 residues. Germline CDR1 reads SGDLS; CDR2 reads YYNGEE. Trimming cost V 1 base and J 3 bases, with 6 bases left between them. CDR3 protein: CASSVKRTDTQYF. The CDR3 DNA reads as TGTGCCAGCAGCGTAAAGAGAACAGATACGCAGTATTTT.